Following are 25 T cell receptor beta chains from one sample sequenced in a study of blood T cell repertoires in COVID-19. Generated by immunoSEQ multiplex PCR, the TCRdb table keeps only in-frame clones and is missing some. The table records a few hundred thousand clones, 90% of them present only once. Sequenced input: PBMCs or T cells enriched from blood (not recorded which). These receptor sequences come from a man between 18 and 29 years old who had recovered from COVID-19.

The rearrangement uses TRBV24-1 and TRBJ1-1; 7 bases are a match to TRBD1. Trimming cost V 4 bases and J 4 bases; bases outside gene matches: 2. The CDR3 is 13 amino acids. In germline, CDR1 is KGHDR, CDR2 SFDVKD. The CDR3 protein is CATSERDSTEAFF. The CDR3, as DNA: TGTGCCACCAGTGAACGGGACAGCACTGAAGCTTTCTTT.

The V and J genes are TRBV5-5 and TRBJ1-2, with 9 bases lining up with TRBD1. The ends lost 4 bases at V and 4 bases at J; junction bases unmatched: 8. CDR1 is SGHKS, CDR2 YYEKEE, per germline (reference sequence). The CDR3 runs to 15 residues. CDR3 protein: CASSLGQGVSYGYTF. CDR3 DNA sequence: TGTGCCAGCAGCCTGGGACAGGGTGTTTCCTATGGCTACACCTTC. The complete variable domain, with remaining parts taken from reference TRBV5-5 and TRBJ1-2, reads DAGVTQSPTHLIKTRGQQVTLRCSPISGHKSVSWYQQVLGQGPQFIFQYYEKEERGRGNFPDRFSARQFPNYSSELNVNALLLGDSALYLCASSLGQGVSYGYTFGSGTRLTVV.

V is TRBV11-3 and J is TRBJ1-1; D not resolved. Trimming removed 6 bases from V and 0 bases from J, with 11 bases in between. CDR1 is SGHNT and CDR2 is YENEEA in the germline V gene. The CDR3 sequence is 14 residues long. The CDR3 DNA follows: TGTGCCAGCAGTGAACCCGGGGTGAACACTGAAGCTTTCTTT. Its protein is CASSEPGVNTEAFF.

The chain has TRBV7-9 and TRBJ2-7; 7 bases agree with TRBD1. Losses at the gene ends were 5 bases for V and 1 base for J; bases not matched to a gene: 2. CDR3 length equals 13 residues. The germline V gene has CDR1 SEHNR and CDR2 FQNEAQ (reference sequence). The chain's CDR3 is CASSDRESYEQYF. CDR3 DNA sequence: TGTGCCAGCAGCGACAGGGAATCCTACGAGCAGTACTTC.

The chain couples TRBV24-1 to TRBJ2-5, with 10 bases fitting TRBD1. Germline CDR1 and CDR2: KGHDR and SFDVKD. This CDR3 region has 15 residues. Trimming at V came to 5 bases and at J to 4 bases, leaving 6 bases not matched to a gene. CDR3 nucleotide sequence: TGTGCCACCAGTGTGGGACAGGGGAGTGGAGAGACCCAGTACTTC. This encodes CATSVGQGSGETQYF.

The J gene is TRBJ1-6, the V gene TRBV2; the match to TRBD1 covers 7 bases. CDR3 length: 15 residues. Germline V gene sequence: CDR1 SNHLY, CDR2 FYNNEI. The V segment lost 3 bases and the J segment 7 bases; nucleotides outside the gene matches: 6. This CDR3 is CASSDRQGKNSPLHF. The CDR3 region has the DNA TGTGCCAGCAGTGATCGACAGGGCAAAAATTCACCCCTCCACTTT.

The rearrangement uses TRBV10-2 and TRBJ1-4; D gene unclear. The V and J ends lost 8 bases and 2 bases respectively, with 12 bases between them. The CDR3 has 14 amino acids. Per germline, CDR1 WSHSY and CDR2 SAAADI. CDR3 DNA: TGCGCCAGCGGACGAGGGCCGACTAATGAAAAACTGTTTTTT. It is translated as CASGRGPTNEKLFF.

This rearrangement joins TRBV27 to TRBJ2-3; D might be TRBD1 (6 bases). Trimming took off 3 bases at V and 0 bases at J, with 10 bases between the two ends. The germline V gene encodes CDR1 MNHEY and CDR2 SMNVEV (reference sequence). The CDR3 runs 15 residues. CDR3 DNA sequence: TGTGCCAGCAGTTTCTCAGGGGCAAGCACAGATACGCAGTATTTT. Translation gives CASSFSGASTDTQYF.

The chain is built from TRBV7-9 and TRBJ2-1; D call uncertain. CDR3 length: 12 residues. Germline V lookup: CDR1 SEHNR, CDR2 FQNEAQ (reference sequence). V was cut by 1 base and J by 10 bases, with 8 bases left in between. This CDR3 is CASSLVLAEQFF. Here the CDR3 DNA reads TGTGCCAGCAGCTTAGTTTTAGCAGAGCAGTTCTTC.

The CDR3 coding sequence is TGTGCCAGCAGTCCGGGGAGTAAATCGAACACTGAAGCTTTCTTT. Translating it yields CASSPGSKSNTEAFF. The genes are TRBV28 and TRBJ1-1; D unresolved. Germline assignment: CDR1 MDHEN and CDR2 SYDVKM. Trimming pared 5 bases from V and 1 base from J, leaving 14 bases between. The CDR3 is 15 residues long.

The chain links TRBV19 to TRBJ2-1, with a tentative D call TRBD2 (6 bases). Per germline, CDR1 LNHDA and CDR2 SQIVND (reference sequence). The V end lost 6 bases, the J end lost 0 bases, and 12 bases lay between the germline ends. This CDR3 is 15 amino acids long. The DNA of the CDR3 is TGTGCCAGTAGGGCCTTAGCGGACTCCTACAATGAGCAGTTCTTC. Translating it yields CASRALADSYNEQFF.

The genes are TRBV18 and TRBJ2-5; D gene ambiguous. There are 12 residues in the CDR3. Germline V gene data show CDR1 as KGHSH and CDR2 as LQKENI. Between the trimmed V and J ends, which lost 3 bases and 5 bases, there was a span of 7 bases. CDR3 protein: CASSPRLETQYF. As DNA, the CDR3 is TGTGCCAGCTCACCTAGATTGGAGACCCAGTACTTC.

V and J are TRBV25-1 and TRBJ2-4; a weak D match, TRBD2 (5 bases). Trimming took 6 bases from V and 7 from J, leaving 13 bases between them. Germline V gene sequence: CDR1 MGHDK, CDR2 SYGVNS. This CDR3 is 13 amino acids long. CDR3 DNA sequence: TGTGCCAGCAGCGGGCGGGCGTTTAACATTCAGTACTTC. Translating gives CASSGRAFNIQYF.

The chain carries TRBV23-1 and TRBJ1-5, with TRBD1 matching 10 bases. TRBV23-1 is annotated as an ORF whose role is uncertain. Trimming at V came to 3 bases and at J to 4 bases, leaving 12 bases not matched to a gene. CDR3 size: 18 residues. The CDR3 bases are TGCGCCAGCAGTCATTCACACGCTGACAGGGGGCGGAATCAGCCCCAGCATTTT. The encoded protein is CASSHSHADRGRNQPQHF.

This chain uses TRBV6-5 with TRBJ1-6; tentatively, D is TRBD1 (5 bases). Per germline, CDR1 MNHEY and CDR2 SVGAGI. Trimming took off 7 bases at V and 11 bases at J, with 21 bases between the two ends. The CDR3 runs to 15 residues. The CDR3 reads CASTSLSRGETPLHF. The DNA of the CDR3 is TGTGCCAGCACTTCCTTATCACGGGGGGAGACACCCCTCCACTTT.

This clone was counted between two and nine times. The rearrangement links TRBV29-1 to TRBJ1-1, with 7 bases lining up with TRBD1. This CDR3 has 15 residues. J lost 2 bases, V lost 4 bases, and 10 bases had no gene match. Looked up from germline, CDR1 is SQVTM and CDR2 is ANQGSEA. CDR3 residues: CSVGTGSFSNTEAFF. The CDR3 DNA reads as TGCAGCGTTGGGACAGGTTCCTTTTCCAACACTGAAGCTTTCTTT.

The chain links TRBV7-8 to TRBJ1-4; D is possibly TRBD1 (6 bases). This CDR3 region has 13 residues. CDR1 and CDR2 (germline): SGHVS, FQNEAQ. The germline V and J ends were trimmed by 0 bases and 17 bases, with 16 bases remaining between them. This CDR3 is CASSLAGGSSVFF. The CDR3, as DNA: TGTGCCAGCAGCTTAGCTGGGGGCAGCAGCGTCTTTTTT. The variable domain in full, completed from reference TRBV7-8 and TRBJ1-4, reads GAGVSQSPRYKVAKRGQDVALRCDPISGHVSLFWYQQALGQGPEFLTYFQNEAQLDKSGLPSDRFFAERPEGSVSTLKIQRTQQEDSAVYLCASSLAGGSSVFFGSGTQLSVL.

This clone was seen a few times. The rearrangement links TRBV2 to TRBJ1-2; 8 bases match TRBD1. With 0 bases clipped from V and 7 bases from J, the junction kept 10 bases outside the gene matches. CDR1 and CDR2 (germline): SNHLY, FYNNEI. This CDR3 contains 16 residues. For the CDR3, the DNA is TGTGCCAGCAGTGAAGCAGGACAGGGTGGTTCCGGTGGCTACACCTTC. Its protein is CASSEAGQGGSGGYTF.

The chain recombines TRBV6-5 with TRBJ1-1, with D unclear. The V end was cut by 8 bases, the J end by 3 bases, with 13 bases between. CDR1 MNHEY and CDR2 SVGAGI come from the germline V gene. The length of the CDR3 is 13 residues. The CDR3 nucleotides are TGTGCCAGCTCGAGGGCGCGCCACACTGAAGCTTTCTTT. Translating gives CASSRARHTEAFF.

This clone was seen just once. The chain employs TRBV6-2 or TRBV6-3 and TRBJ2-7, with 7 bases matching TRBD1. This CDR3 is 15 amino acids long. In germline, CDR1 is MNHEY, CDR2 SVGEGT. The V gene end was trimmed by 6 bases and the J gene end by 5 bases; junction bases not matched to a gene: 13. Written as DNA, the CDR3 is TGTGCCAGCAGCGGCCCGACAGGGAACTATCACGAGCAGTACTTC. Translating it yields CASSGPTGNYHEQYF.

CDR3 nucleotides: TGTGCCAGCAGCTTAGGGGACAGATCTAACTATGGCTACACCTTC. Amino acid sequence: CASSLGDRSNYGYTF. The V and J genes are TRBV13 and TRBJ1-2, with D tentatively TRBD1 (6 bases). Germline V gene data show CDR1 as PRHDT and CDR2 as FYEKMQ (reference sequence). The CDR3 totals 15 residues. V was pared by 0 bases and J by 0 bases, with 8 bases between.

The chain is built from TRBV30 and TRBJ2-2, with D possibly matching TRBD2 (6 bases). The CDR3 spans 12 residues. Germline V gene sequence: CDR1 GTSNPN, CDR2 SVGIG (reference sequence). Deletions cut 3 bases from V and 7 bases from J, with 9 bases between. CDR3 sequence reads: CAWSWGDGELFF. The CDR3 nucleotides are TGTGCCTGGAGCTGGGGGGACGGGGAGCTGTTTTTT.

The rearrangement uses TRBV4-2 and TRBJ2-2; 10 positions match TRBD2. The CDR3 extends over 16 amino acids. The V and J ends lost 2 bases and 5 bases, in that order; junction bases with no gene match: 5. The germline V gene has CDR1 LGHNA and CDR2 YNFKEQ. The CDR3 spells CASSQILAGATGELFF. In nucleotides, the CDR3 is TGTGCCAGCAGCCAAATCCTAGCGGGAGCAACCGGGGAGCTGTTTTTT.

The rearrangement joins TRBV27 to TRBJ2-2; D is possibly TRBD2 (6 bases). CDR1 is MNHEY and CDR2 is SMNVEV in the germline V gene (reference sequence). The CDR3 is made up of 19 amino acids. V was clipped by 2 bases and J by 8 bases, with 27 bases between them. The CDR3 sequence is CASSLHAPRDFRRVGELFF. The CDR3 DNA sequence: TGTGCCAGCAGTTTACACGCTCCCCGGGACTTCCGTCGGGTGGGGGAGCTGTTTTTT.

Comment on this clone: This may arise from a read error, as a much more abundant clone is one base away. At the DNA level, this CDR3 is encoded by other sequences in the same sample as well. This rearrangement joins TRBV18 to TRBJ2-2; D uncertain. The V gene's germline CDR1 is KGHSH and CDR2 LQKENI. The CDR3 is 14 residues long. V was shortened by 2 bases and J by 1 base, with 5 bases between the two germline ends. The CDR3 DNA reads TGTGCCAGCTCACCAGGGCAGAACACCGGGGAGCTGTTTTTT. Amino acids: CASSPGQNTGELFF.